Sequencing of this TCR beta chain was carried out in a study of STAT3 mutations in large granular lymphocyte leukemia. Study as a whole: Among longitudinally sequenced T-LGLL patients, roughly half had canonical activating STAT3 mutations detected.

CDR3 length: 14 residues. V lost 0 bases, J lost 6 bases, and 11 bases lay in between. Germline V gene lookup returns CDR1 KGHSH and CDR2 LQKENI. Study-wide results and limits: After therapy, 6 of 18 patients switched clonotypes, all new clones STAT3 wild type. Sampling intervals varied between patients and samples. Every T-cell large granular lymphocyte leukemia patient had at least one immunodominant TCR beta clonotype.

This clone appeared a few times. What it recognizes is unknown. Assay: immunoSEQ multiplex PCR; the TCRdb copy retains only in-frame clones and omits some. This table holds about 40,000 clones, roughly 88% found once. This sequence joins TRBV18 and TRBJ1-2; D call uncertain. The source of this sequence is a human donor with T large granular lymphocyte leukemia. Some clones in this sample may be carry-over from other donors' samples. The sequenced sample was PBMCs. The CDR3 sequence: CASSPPATRNGYTF. CDR3 nucleotide sequence: TGTGCCAGCTCACCACCAGCGACTCGAAATGGCTACACCTTC.